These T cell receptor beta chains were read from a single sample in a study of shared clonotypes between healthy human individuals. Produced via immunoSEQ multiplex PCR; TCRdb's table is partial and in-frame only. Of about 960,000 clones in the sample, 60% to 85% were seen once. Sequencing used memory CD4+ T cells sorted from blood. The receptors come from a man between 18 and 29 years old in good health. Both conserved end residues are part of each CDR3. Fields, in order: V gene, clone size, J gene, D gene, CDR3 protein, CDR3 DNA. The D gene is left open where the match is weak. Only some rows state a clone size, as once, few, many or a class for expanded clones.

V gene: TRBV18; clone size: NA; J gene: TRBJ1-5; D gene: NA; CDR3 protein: CASSRDDSQPQHF; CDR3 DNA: TGTGCCAGCTCACGGGATGATAGTCAGCCCCAGCATTTT
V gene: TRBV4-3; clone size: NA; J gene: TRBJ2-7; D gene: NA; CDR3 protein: CASSRGKGTLSSYEQYF; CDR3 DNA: TGCGCCAGCAGCCGGGGAAAAGGGACCTTGAGCTCCTACGAGCAGTACTTC
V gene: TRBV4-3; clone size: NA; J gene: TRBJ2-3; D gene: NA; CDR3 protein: CASSLGGSGGLTDTQYF; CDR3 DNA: TGCGCCAGCAGCCTGGGGGGTAGTGGGGGCCTGACAGATACGCAGTATTTT
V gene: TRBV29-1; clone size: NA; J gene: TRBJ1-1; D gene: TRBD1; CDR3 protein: CSGRDSRNTEAFF; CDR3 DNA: TGCAGCGGACGGGACAGCCGGAACACTGAAGCTTTCTTT
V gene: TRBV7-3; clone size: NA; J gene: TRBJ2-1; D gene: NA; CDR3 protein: CASSSQGGQSYNEQFF; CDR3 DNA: TGTGCCAGCAGCTCCCAGGGGGGACAGTCCTACAATGAGCAGTTCTTC
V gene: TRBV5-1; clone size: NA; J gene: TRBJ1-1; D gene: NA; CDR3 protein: CASRIKWDTEAFF; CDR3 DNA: TGCGCCAGCCGTATCAAATGGGATACTGAAGCTTTCTTT
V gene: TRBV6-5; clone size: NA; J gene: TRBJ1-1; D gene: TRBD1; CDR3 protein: CATHKQGGAATEAFF; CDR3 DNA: TGTGCCACACACAAACAGGGGGGCGCGGCCACTGAAGCTTTCTTT
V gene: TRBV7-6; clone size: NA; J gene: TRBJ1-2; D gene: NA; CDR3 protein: CASSGGQIGNGYGYTF; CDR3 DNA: TGTGCCAGCAGCGGAGGCCAGATAGGGAATGGCTATGGCTACACCTTC
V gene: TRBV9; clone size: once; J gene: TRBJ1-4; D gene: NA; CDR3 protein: CASSVGPRGAVNEKLFF; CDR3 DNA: TGTGCCAGCAGCGTCGGACCCCGGGGGGCAGTTAATGAAAAACTGTTTTTT
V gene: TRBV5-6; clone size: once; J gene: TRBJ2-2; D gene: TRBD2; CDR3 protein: CASSLITGGRTIRTGELFF; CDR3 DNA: TGTGCCAGCAGCTTGATCACGGGAGGCCGAACAATAAGAACCGGGGAGCTGTTTTTT
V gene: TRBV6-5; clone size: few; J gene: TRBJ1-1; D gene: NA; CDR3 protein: CASSYRDPREAFF; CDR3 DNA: TGTGCCAGCAGTTACCGCGACCCCCGGGAAGCTTTCTTT
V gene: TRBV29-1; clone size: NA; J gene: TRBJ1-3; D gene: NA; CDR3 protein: CSVAIGNTIYF; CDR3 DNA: TGCAGCGTGGCAATAGGGAACACCATATATTTT
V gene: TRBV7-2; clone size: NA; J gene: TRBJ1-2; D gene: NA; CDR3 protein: CASSLGGVGYGYTF; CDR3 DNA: TGTGCCAGCAGCTTAGGGGGTGTGGGCTATGGCTACACCTTC
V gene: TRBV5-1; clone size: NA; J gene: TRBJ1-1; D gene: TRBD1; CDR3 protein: CASSQRTGGTTEAFF; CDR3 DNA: TGCGCCAGCAGCCAACGGACAGGGGGTACGACTGAAGCTTTCTTT
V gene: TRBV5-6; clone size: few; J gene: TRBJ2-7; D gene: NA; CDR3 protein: CASSLGTLGVYEQYF; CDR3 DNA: TGTGCCAGCAGCTTGGGAACACTTGGGGTTTACGAGCAGTACTTC
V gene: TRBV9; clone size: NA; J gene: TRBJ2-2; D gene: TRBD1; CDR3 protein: CASRLGQGAQTGELFF; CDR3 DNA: TGTGCCAGCAGGCTGGGACAGGGGGCGCAGACCGGGGAGCTGTTTTTT
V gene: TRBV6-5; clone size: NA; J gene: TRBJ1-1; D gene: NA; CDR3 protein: CASRAGRVTEAFF; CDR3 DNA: TGTGCCAGCAGGGCGGGACGGGTTACTGAAGCTTTCTTT
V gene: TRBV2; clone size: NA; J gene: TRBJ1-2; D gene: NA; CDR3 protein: CASRGNAGFDGYTF; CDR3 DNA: TGTGCCAGCAGAGGGAACGCAGGGTTCGATGGCTACACCTTC
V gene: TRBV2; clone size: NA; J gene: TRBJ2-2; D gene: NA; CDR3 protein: CASGETGELFF; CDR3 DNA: TGTGCCAGCGGCGAGACCGGGGAGCTGTTTTTT
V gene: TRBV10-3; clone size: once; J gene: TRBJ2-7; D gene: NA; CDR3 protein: CAISEFAGYEQYF; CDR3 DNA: TGTGCCATCAGTGAATTTGCAGGGTACGAGCAGTACTTC